The 17 T cell receptor beta chains presented below share a single source sample, sequenced in a study of radiotherapy plus CTLA-4 blockade in lung cancer. Using immunoSEQ multiplex PCR, the repertoire was profiled, and TCRdb retains in-frame clones only, with some absent. The profile shows 75,000 to 100,000 clones, under 85% of them singletons. The starting material was peripheral blood, obtained from a patient treated with radiotherapy plus ipilimumab. Source of these receptors: a human donor with non-small cell lung cancer who had a partial response to radiotherapy plus ipilimumab. Some clones in this sample may be carry-over from other donors' samples.

This clone was observed a single time. The chain has TRBV5-6 and TRBJ1-2, with D possibly being TRBD1 (5 bases). Trimming cost V 7 bases and J 0 bases, with 16 bases left between them. Germline V gives CDR1 SGHDT, CDR2 YYEEEE. CDR3 length: 15 residues. CDR3 coding DNA: TGTGCCAGCCGACTATCGGGGGGATCTAACTATGGCTACACCTTC. Protein sequence: CASRLSGGSNYGYTF.

This rearrangement joins TRBV7-6 to TRBJ2-2; 13 nucleotides line up with TRBD2. Germline trimming cut 5 bases from V and 4 bases from J; bases unmatched to any gene: 4. CDR1 is SGHVS and CDR2 is FNYEAQ in the germline V gene. The CDR3 is 16 amino acids. The CDR3 sequence: CASSLRTSGSTGELFF. DNA of the CDR3: TGTGCCAGCAGCCTCAGGACTAGCGGGAGCACCGGGGAGCTGTTTTTT.

V and J are TRBV2 and TRBJ2-1; no firm D call. V was trimmed by 5 bases and J by 0 bases, leaving 14 bases between them. Germline values: CDR1 SNHLY, CDR2 FYNNEI. The CDR3 contains 16 residues. CDR3 in DNA: TGTGCCAGCAGTTACGACTGGGTTAGCTCCTACAATGAGCAGTTCTTC. It codes for CASSYDWVSSYNEQFF.

The rearrangement uses TRBV19 and TRBJ2-4; possibly TRBD1 for D (6 bases). The CDR3 loop spans 17 amino acids. Trimming removed 1 base from V and 9 bases from J, with 22 bases in between. In germline, CDR1 is LNHDA, CDR2 SQIVND (reference sequence). CDR3 sequence (DNA): TGTGCCAGTAGTATAGCCGCCGTGGAGGCCGGACAGTCCATTCAGTACTTC. As protein: CASSIAAVEAGQSIQYF.

This sequence joins TRBV30 and TRBJ2-3, with 11 positions matching TRBD2. Germline V gene lookup returns CDR1 GTSNPN and CDR2 SVGIG (reference sequence). The CDR3 contains 15 residues. After removal of 5 bases from V and 6 bases from J, the junction contained 10 bases not matched to a gene. DNA of the CDR3: TGTGCCTGGCAAGCGCTAGCGGGGGGTTGGGATACGCAGTATTTT. Its translation: CAWQALAGGWDTQYF.

Only a few counts were recorded for this clone. The V gene is TRBV18, the J gene TRBJ2-3, with 9 positions matching TRBD2. The V and J ends lost 2 bases and 3 bases, in that order; junction bases with no gene match: 6. The length of the CDR3 is 16 residues. The germline gives CDR1 KGHSH, CDR2 LQKENI. CDR3 sequence (DNA): TGTGCCAGCTCACCATTCAGCGGGAGGTTTACAGATACGCAGTATTTT. Its protein product is CASSPFSGRFTDTQYF.

This clone has only a few counts. This rearrangement joins TRBV29-1 to TRBJ1-5; D might be TRBD1 (5 bases). The CDR3 spans 15 residues. Germline values: CDR1 SQVTM, CDR2 ANQGSEA. Trimming left V 2 bases short and J 11 bases short, with 22 bases between. The CDR3: CSVELGEGGGESQHF. In DNA, the CDR3 is TGCAGCGTTGAATTAGGCGAAGGCGGGGGGGAATCCCAGCATTTT.

V usage is TRBV18 and J usage is TRBJ1-2; 9 bases are a match to TRBD1. Germline assignment: CDR1 KGHSH and CDR2 LQKENI. The CDR3 loop spans 15 amino acids. Trimming removed 3 bases from V and 4 bases from J; junction bases left unmatched: 6. The CDR3 coding sequence is TGTGCCAGCTCACCGAACAGGGGGCATGGCTATGGCTACACCTTC. The encoded protein is CASSPNRGHGYGYTF.

This chain links TRBV6-5 with TRBJ2-2; D might be TRBD1 (6 bases). The CDR3 is 15 amino acids. The germline V gene has CDR1 MNHEY and CDR2 SVGAGI. V was clipped by 7 bases and J by 4 bases, with 16 bases between them. CDR3 loop: CASIQSQGGTGELFF. In DNA, the CDR3 is TGTGCCAGCATCCAATCCCAAGGGGGCACCGGGGAGCTGTTTTTT.

The sample holds a few counts of this clone. V is TRBV5-1 and J is TRBJ2-3; no firm D call. V lost 0 bases and J lost 0, with 11 bases in between. CDR3 size: 16 residues. From germline, CDR1 is SGHRS and CDR2 YFSETQ. The CDR3, as DNA: TGCGCCAGCAGCTTGGGACTGGCGAGTAGCACAGATACGCAGTATTTT. Protein product: CASSLGLASSTDTQYF.

V and J are TRBV2 and TRBJ2-3, with 14 bases matching TRBD2. J gave up 9 bases and V 11 bases, and 7 bases lay outside the gene matches. From germline, CDR1 is SNHLY and CDR2 FYNNEI. CDR3 length: 13 amino acids. The CDR3 is CAGGTSGSITQYF. The CDR3 DNA is TGTGCCGGGGGGACTAGCGGGAGCATCACGCAGTATTTT. The whole variable domain, remainder taken from reference TRBV2 and TRBJ2-3, is EPEVTQTPSHQVTQMGQEVILRCVPISNHLYFYWYRQILGQKVEFLVSFYNNEISEKSEIFDDQFSVERPDGSNFTLKIRSTKLEDSAMYFCAGGTSGSITQYFGPGTRLTVL.

This sequence joins TRBV13 and TRBJ2-7, with D hard to call. CDR1 PRHDT and CDR2 FYEKMQ come from the germline V gene (reference sequence). Trimming removed 8 bases from V and 1 base from J, with 18 bases in between. CDR3 length: 15 residues. The CDR3 loop reads CASAERLTKSYEQYF. CDR3 bases: TGTGCCAGCGCGGAGAGACTCACCAAATCCTACGAGCAGTACTTC. The full variable domain, rest sourced from reference TRBV13 and TRBJ2-7, is AAGVIQSPRHLIKEKRETATLKCYPIPRHDTVYWYQQGPGQDPQFLISFYEKMQSDKGSIPDRFSAQQFSDYHSELNMSSLELGDSALYFCASAERLTKSYEQYFGPGTRLTVT.

The chain joins TRBV6-1 to TRBJ2-1; TRBD2 matches 11 bases. V dropped 6 bases and J dropped 10; count of bases not matched to a gene: 8. The CDR3 has 14 residues. Germline V gives CDR1 MNHNS, CDR2 SASEGT. The CDR3 coding sequence is TGTGCCAGCAGCAGTAGCGGGAGGGCCGGGGAGCAGTTCTTC. This codes for CASSSSGRAGEQFF.

The rearrangement joins TRBV2 to TRBJ2-2, with 7 bases identical to TRBD2. From germline, CDR1 is SNHLY and CDR2 FYNNEI. V lost 6 bases, J lost 1 base, and 2 bases stayed unmatched. The CDR3 has 14 amino acids. Here the CDR3 reads CASRGLVNTGELFF. The CDR3 nucleotides read TGTGCCAGCAGAGGACTAGTGAACACCGGGGAGCTGTTTTTT. Full variable domain (outside the CDR3, taken from reference TRBV2 and TRBJ2-2): EPEVTQTPSHQVTQMGQEVILRCVPISNHLYFYWYRQILGQKVEFLVSFYNNEISEKSEIFDDQFSVERPDGSNFTLKIRSTKLEDSAMYFCASRGLVNTGELFFGEGSRLTVL.

This clone showed up just once. The chain employs TRBV18 and TRBJ2-2; 10 bases are shared with TRBD2. The germline V gene has CDR1 KGHSH and CDR2 LQKENI. V shed 6 bases and J 13 bases; nucleotides not matched to a gene: 11. The CDR3 loop spans 14 amino acids. This CDR3 reads CASSHEREGRALFF. The CDR3 nucleotides are TGTGCCAGCTCCCACGAGCGGGAGGGCCGAGCGCTGTTTTTT. Using reference TRBV18 and TRBJ2-2 for the parts outside the CDR3, the full variable domain is NAGVMQNPRHLVRRRGQEARLRCSPMKGHSHVYWYRQLPEEGLKFMVYLQKENIIDESGMPKERFSAEFPKEGPSILRIQQVVRGDSAAYFCASSHEREGRALFFGEGSRLTVL.

The chain combines TRBV6-5 with TRBJ1-4; possible D gene TRBD1, 6 bases. The V gene's germline CDR1 is MNHEY and CDR2 SVGAGI. Trimming removed 4 bases at V and 4 bases at J, with 10 bases between. CDR3 length: 14 residues. CDR3 nucleotide sequence: TGTGCCAGCAGTTCTCAGGGGCTTAATGAAAAACTGTTTTTT. It is translated as CASSSQGLNEKLFF.

This clone showed up just a few times. The chain is built from TRBV5-1 and TRBJ1-1, with 10 bases fitting TRBD1. Germline CDR1 reads SGHRS; CDR2 reads YFSETQ. V lost 5 bases, J lost 5 bases, and 6 bases stayed unmatched. The CDR3 is 14 amino acids. CDR3 loop: CASRTDRGRTEAFF. Written as DNA, the CDR3 is TGCGCCAGCAGGACGGACAGGGGGAGGACTGAAGCTTTCTTT.